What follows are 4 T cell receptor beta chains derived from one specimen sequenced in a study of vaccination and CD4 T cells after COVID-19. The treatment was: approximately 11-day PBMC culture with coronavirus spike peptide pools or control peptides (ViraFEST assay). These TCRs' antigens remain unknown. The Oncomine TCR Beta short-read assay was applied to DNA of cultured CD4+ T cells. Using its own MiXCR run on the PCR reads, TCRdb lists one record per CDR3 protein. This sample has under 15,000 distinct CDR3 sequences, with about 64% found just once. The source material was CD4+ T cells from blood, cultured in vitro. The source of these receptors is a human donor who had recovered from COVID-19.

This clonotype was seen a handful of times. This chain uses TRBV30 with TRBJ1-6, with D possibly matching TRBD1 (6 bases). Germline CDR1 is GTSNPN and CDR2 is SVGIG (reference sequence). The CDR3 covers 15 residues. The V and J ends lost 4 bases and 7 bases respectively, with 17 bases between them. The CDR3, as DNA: TGTGCCTGGAACAGGGAAATTGCGCCAAATTCACCCCTCCACTTT. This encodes CAWNREIAPNSPLHF.

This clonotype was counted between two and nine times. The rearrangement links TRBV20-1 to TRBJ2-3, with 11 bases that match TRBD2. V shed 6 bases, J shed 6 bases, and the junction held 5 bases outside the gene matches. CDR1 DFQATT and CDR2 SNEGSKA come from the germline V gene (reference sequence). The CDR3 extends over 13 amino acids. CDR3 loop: CSAGLAAGDTQYF. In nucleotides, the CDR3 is TGCAGTGCGGGACTAGCGGCGGGGGATACGCAGTATTTT.

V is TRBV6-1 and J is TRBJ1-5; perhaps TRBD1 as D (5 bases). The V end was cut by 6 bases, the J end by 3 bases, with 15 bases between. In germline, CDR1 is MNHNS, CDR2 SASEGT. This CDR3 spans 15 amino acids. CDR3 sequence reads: CASRPMGDVNQPQHF. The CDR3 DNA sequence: TGTGCCAGCAGGCCGATGGGGGACGTCAATCAGCCCCAGCATTTT.

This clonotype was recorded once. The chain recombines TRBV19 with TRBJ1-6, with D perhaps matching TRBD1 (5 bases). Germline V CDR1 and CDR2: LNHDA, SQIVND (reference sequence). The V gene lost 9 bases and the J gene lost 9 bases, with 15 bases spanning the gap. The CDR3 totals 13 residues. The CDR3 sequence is CASGTDRSSPLHF. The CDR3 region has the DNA TGTGCCAGCGGGACTGATAGGTCTTCACCCCTCCACTTT.